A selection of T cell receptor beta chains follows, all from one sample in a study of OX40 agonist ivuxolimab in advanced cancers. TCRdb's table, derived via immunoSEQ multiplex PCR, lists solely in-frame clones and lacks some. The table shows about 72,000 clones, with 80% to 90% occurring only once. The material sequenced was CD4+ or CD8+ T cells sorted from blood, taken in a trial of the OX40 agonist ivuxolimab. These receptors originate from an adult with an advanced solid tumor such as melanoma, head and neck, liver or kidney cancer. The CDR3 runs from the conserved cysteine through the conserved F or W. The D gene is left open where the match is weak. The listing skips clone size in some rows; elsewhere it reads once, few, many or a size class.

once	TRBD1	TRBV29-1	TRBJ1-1	TGCAGCGGAACACAGGGGTTGGGCACTGAAGCTTTCTTT	CSGTQGLGTEAFF
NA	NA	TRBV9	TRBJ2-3	TGTGCCAGCAGCGTAGACCAGCGGACCACAGATACGCAGTATTTT	CASSVDQRTTDTQYF
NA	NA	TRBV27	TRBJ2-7	TGTGCCAGCAGTTTAAGGCAGGGACTCTCCTACGAGCAGTACTTC	CASSLRQGLSYEQYF
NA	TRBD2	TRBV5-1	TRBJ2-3	TGCGCCAGCCGCCCCGTGGCGGGAGGGGTAGATACGCAGTATTTT	CASRPVAGGVDTQYF
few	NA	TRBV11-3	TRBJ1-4	TGTGCCAGCAGCTTAGTCTTTACGGGAACTAATGAAAAACTGTTTTTT	CASSLVFTGTNEKLFF
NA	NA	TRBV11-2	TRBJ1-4	TGTGCCAGCAGCTTGCTGGGTGCAGGGGTCGCTAATGAAAAACTGTTTTTT	CASSLLGAGVANEKLFF
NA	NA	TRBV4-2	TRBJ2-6	TGTGCCAGCAGCCAACCGGACGGGCGCTCTGGGGCCAACGTCCTGACTTTC	CASSQPDGRSGANVLTF
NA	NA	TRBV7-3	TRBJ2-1	TGTGCCAGCAGCACTACAATCGCCAATGAGCAGTTCTTC	CASSTTIANEQFF
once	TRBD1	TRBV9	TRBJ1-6	TGTGCCAGCAGCTTGGGGACAGGGGGCGCTGCTAATTCACCCCTCCACTTT	CASSLGTGGAANSPLHF
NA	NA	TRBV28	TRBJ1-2	TGTGCCAGCGTCGCCTCGGGGCATTCCTATGGCTACACCTTC	CASVASGHSYGYTF
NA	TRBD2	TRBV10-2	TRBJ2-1	TGCGCCAGCAGTGAGCCCGGGACTAGCAGATATGAGCAGTTCTTC	CASSEPGTSRYEQFF
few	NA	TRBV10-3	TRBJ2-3	TGTGCCATCAGTGGGGCCCTAATTGGTACGCAGTATTTT	CAISGALIGTQYF
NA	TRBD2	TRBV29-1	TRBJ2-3	TGCAGCGTTGATGGAAGCGGGGGGGGAGCTACGCAGTATTTT	CSVDGSGGGATQYF
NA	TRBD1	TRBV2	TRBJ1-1	TGTGCCAGCAGTCCGGGACAGGTTTATGCTGAAGCTTTCTTT	CASSPGQVYAEAFF
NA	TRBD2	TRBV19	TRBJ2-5	TGTGCCAGTAGCGTACTAGCGGGGCCTCAAGAGACCCAGTACTTC	CASSVLAGPQETQYF
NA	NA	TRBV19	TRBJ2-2	TGTGCCAGTACCAACCCCCGGGGCACGAACACCGGGGAGCTGTTTTTT	CASTNPRGTNTGELFF
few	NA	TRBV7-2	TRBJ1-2	TGTGCCAGCAGCTTTAGGTCGAACTATGGCTACACCTTC	CASSFRSNYGYTF
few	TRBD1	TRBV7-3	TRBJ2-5	TGTGCCAGCAGCACTCGACAGGGAGAGACCCAGTACTTC	CASSTRQGETQYF
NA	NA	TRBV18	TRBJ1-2	TGTGCCAGCTCACCAGAGGGAGCAGGCTATGGCTACACCTTC	CASSPEGAGYGYTF
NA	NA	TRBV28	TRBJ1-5	TGTGCCAGCAGTTTAAGGACAGCGAAAAGCAATCAGCCCCAGCATTTT	CASSLRTAKSNQPQHF
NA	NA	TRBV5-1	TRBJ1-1	TGCGCCAGCAGCTTGTTTGGGGACACTGAAGCTTTCTTT	CASSLFGDTEAFF
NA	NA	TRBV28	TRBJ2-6	TGTGCCAGCAGTTTGGTAGGGACGTCTGGGGCCAACGTCCTGACTTTC	CASSLVGTSGANVLTF
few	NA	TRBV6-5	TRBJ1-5	TGTGCCAGCAGTCCCCAGAGGGATCAGCCCCAGCATTTT	CASSPQRDQPQHF
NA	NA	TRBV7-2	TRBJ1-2	TGTGCCAGCAGCTTAGACAGATCCTATGGCTACACCTTC	CASSLDRSYGYTF
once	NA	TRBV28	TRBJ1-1	TGTGCCAGCGTGGGGTTTCGGACTGAAGCTTTCTTT	CASVGFRTEAFF
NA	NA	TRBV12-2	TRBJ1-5	TGTGCAAGTCGCTTAGTGCCCGGAGGGGACAGGGAGCCAAATCAGCCCCAGCATTTT	CASRLVPGGDREPNQPQHF
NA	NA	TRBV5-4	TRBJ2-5	TGTGCCAGCAGCTTGTTGGGGGCGGAGACCCAGTACTTC	CASSLLGAETQYF
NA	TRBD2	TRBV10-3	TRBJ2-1	TGTGCCATCAGAACTAGCGAACGCTACAATGAGCAGTTCTTC	CAIRTSERYNEQFF
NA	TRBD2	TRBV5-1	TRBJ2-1	TGCGCCAGCAGCTTAGAGCGGGGGGGCCCTTACAATGAGCAGTTCTTC	CASSLERGGPYNEQFF
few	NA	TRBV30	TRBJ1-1	TGTGCCTGGAGTGGAACAGGTATCCTGAACACTGAAGCTTTCTTT	CAWSGTGILNTEAFF
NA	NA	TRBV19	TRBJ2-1	TGTGCCAGTAGTATCGGTCGGCAGAACAATGAGCAGTTCTTC	CASSIGRQNNEQFF
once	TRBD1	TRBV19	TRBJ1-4	TGTGCCAGTAGCCCTCCCGACAGGGTAGGTGAAAAACTGTTTTTT	CASSPPDRVGEKLFF
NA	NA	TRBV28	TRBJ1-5	TGTGCCAGCAGTTTTTTTTCGGCAGGGAACAATCAGCCCCAGCATTTT	CASSFFSAGNNQPQHF
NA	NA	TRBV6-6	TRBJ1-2	TGTGCCAGCAGACAGGGAGATAACTATGGCTACACCTTC	CASRQGDNYGYTF
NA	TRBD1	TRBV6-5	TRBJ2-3	TGTGCCAGCAGTTGGGGACAGACGCAGTATTTT	CASSWGQTQYF
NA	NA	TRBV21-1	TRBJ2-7	TGTGCCAGCAGCAAAGAGGGTGAAGGGTACTACGAGCAGTACTTC	CASSKEGEGYYEQYF
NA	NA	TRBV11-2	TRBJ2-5	TGTGCCAGCAGCTTAGGACAGAAAGAGACCCAGTACTTC	CASSLGQKETQYF
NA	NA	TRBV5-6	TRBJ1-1	TGTGCCAGCAGCTGGGGAGGATTTGAAGCTTTCTTT	CASSWGGFEAFF
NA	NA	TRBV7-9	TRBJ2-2	TGTGCCAGCAGCTTAGAAGCCGGGGAGCTGTTTTTT	CASSLEAGELFF
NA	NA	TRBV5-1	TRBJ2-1	TGCGCCAGCAGTCAGGGTCCTGACTACAATGAGCAGTTCTTC	CASSQGPDYNEQFF
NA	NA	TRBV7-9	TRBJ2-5	TGTGCCAGCAGCCCCAACCCGGTGATTGAGACCCAGTACTTC	CASSPNPVIETQYF
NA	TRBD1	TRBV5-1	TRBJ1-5	TGTGCCAGCAGTACAGGACAGGGAAACCAGCCCCAGCATTTT	CASSTGQGNQPQHF
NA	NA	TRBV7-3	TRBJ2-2	TGTGCCAGCAGCTTACGACAGAACACCGGGGAGCTGTTTTTT	CASSLRQNTGELFF
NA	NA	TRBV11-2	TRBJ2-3	TGTGCCAGCAGCTTATCACCGGCTAGCCGAGCAACAGATACGCAGTATTTT	CASSLSPASRATDTQYF
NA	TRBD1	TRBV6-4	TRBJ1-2	TGTGCCAGCAGTGATTCGGACAGGGGTGTCTATGGCTACACCTTC	CASSDSDRGVYGYTF
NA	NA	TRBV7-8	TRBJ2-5	TGTGCCAGCAGCCCAGACGCAACCCAGTACTTC	CASSPDATQYF
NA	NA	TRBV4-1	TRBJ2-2	TGCGCCAGCAGCCAAGCCGGGCAGAACACCGGGGAGCTGTTTTTT	CASSQAGQNTGELFF
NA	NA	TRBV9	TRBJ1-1	TGTGCCAGCAGCGTGACACCGAACACTGAAGCTTTCTTT	CASSVTPNTEAFF